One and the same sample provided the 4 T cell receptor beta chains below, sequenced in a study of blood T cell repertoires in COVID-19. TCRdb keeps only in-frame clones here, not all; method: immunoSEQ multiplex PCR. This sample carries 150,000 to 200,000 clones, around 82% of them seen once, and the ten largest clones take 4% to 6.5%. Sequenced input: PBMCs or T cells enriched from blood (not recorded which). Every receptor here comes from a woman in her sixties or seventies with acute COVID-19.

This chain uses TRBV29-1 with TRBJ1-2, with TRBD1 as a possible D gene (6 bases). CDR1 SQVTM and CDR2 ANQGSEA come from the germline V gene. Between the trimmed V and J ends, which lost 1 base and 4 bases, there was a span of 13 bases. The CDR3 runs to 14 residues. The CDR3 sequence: CSVEASQGIYGYTF. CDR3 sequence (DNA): TGCAGCGTTGAAGCAAGCCAGGGGATCTATGGCTACACCTTC.

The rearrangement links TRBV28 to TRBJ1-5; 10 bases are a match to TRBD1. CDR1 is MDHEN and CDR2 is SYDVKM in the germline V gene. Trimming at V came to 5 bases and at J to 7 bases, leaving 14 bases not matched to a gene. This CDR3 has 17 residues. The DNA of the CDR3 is TGTGCCAGCAGTGATGGTCGGACAGGGGGTGTTAGACAGCCCCAGCATTTT. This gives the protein CASSDGRTGGVRQPQHF.

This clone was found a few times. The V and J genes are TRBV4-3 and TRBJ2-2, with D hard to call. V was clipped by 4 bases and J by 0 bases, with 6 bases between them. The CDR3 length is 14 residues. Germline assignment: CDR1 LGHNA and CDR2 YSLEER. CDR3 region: CASSRTSNTGELFF. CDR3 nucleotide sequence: TGCGCCAGCAGCCGAACTTCGAACACCGGGGAGCTGTTTTTT.

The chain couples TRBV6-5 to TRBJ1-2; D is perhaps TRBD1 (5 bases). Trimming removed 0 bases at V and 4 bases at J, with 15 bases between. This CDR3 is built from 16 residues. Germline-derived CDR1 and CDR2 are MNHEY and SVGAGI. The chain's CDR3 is CASSYSKSGGAYGYTF. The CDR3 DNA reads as TGTGCCAGCAGTTACTCGAAGTCAGGAGGGGCCTATGGCTACACCTTC.